This TCR beta chain is from a study of T cell responses to AZD1222 COVID-19 vaccine. Broader study findings: Increased Spike-specific TCR breadth and depth were observed after two AZD1222 doses.

Doses given second, at about 4 or about 12 weeks, were pooled. Losses at the gene ends were 2 bases for V and 6 bases for J; bases not matched to a gene: 10. Per the germline V gene, CDR1 is SGHRS and CDR2 is YFSETQ. This CDR3 has 16 residues. About this clone: Its antigen is unidentified.

The protocol was immunoSEQ multiplex PCR, while the TCRdb copy is restricted to in-frame clones and leaves out a portion. Here the sample spans under 200,000 clones, 70% to 90% being singletons. Sequencing was performed on peripheral blood, taken 28 days after the second AZD1222 dose. The receptor was isolated from an adult who received the AZD1222 COVID-19 vaccine. V usage is TRBV5-1 and J usage is TRBJ2-1; 8 bases match TRBD1. CDR3 sequence reads: CASSLRPGTGGNEQFF. The CDR3 nucleotides are TGCGCCAGCAGCTTACGTCCGGGAACAGGGGGCAATGAGCAGTTCTTC.